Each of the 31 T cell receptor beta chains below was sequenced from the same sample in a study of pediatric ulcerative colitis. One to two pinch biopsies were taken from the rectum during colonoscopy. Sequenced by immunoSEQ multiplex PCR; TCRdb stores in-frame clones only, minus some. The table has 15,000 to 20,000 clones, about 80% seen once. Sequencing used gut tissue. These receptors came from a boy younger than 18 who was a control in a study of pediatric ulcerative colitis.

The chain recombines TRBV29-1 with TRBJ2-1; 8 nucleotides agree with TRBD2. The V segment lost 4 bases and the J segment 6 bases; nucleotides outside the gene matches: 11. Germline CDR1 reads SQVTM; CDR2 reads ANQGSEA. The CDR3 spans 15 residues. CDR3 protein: CSVAPGTSMVNEQFF. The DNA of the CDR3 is TGCAGCGTTGCTCCCGGGACTAGTATGGTCAATGAGCAGTTCTTC.

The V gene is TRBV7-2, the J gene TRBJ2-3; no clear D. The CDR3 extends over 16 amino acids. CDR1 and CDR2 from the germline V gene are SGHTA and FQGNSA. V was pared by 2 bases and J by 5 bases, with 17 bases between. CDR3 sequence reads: CASSLRLRPSGDTQYF. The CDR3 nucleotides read TGTGCCAGCAGCTTACGTTTAAGGCCTTCGGGAGATACGCAGTATTTT.

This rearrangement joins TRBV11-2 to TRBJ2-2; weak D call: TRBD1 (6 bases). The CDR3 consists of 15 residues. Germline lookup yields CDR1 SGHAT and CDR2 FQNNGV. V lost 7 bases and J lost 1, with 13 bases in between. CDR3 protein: CASNSKTGNTGELFF. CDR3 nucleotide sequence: TGTGCCAGCAACTCGAAGACAGGGAACACCGGGGAGCTGTTTTTT.

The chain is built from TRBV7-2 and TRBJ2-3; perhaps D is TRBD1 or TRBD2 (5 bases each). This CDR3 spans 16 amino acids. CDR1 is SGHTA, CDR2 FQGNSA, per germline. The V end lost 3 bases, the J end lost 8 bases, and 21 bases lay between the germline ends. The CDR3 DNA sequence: TGTGCCAGCAGCTTCGGGGCGTATGCTAGTCGAATTACGCAGTATTTT. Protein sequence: CASSFGAYASRITQYF.

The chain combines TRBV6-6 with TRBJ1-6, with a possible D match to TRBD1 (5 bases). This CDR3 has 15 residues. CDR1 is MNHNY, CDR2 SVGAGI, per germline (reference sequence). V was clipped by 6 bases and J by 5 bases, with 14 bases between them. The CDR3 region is CASSRGDRDNSPLHF. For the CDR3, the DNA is TGTGCCAGCAGCCGTGGGGACCGTGATAATTCACCCCTCCACTTT.

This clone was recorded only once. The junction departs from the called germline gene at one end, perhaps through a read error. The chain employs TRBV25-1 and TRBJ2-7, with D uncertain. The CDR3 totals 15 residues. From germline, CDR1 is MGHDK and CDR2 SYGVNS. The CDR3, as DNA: TGTGTCAGCAGTGAATTAGGGAAGAGTTCCTACGAGCAGTACTTC. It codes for CVSSELGKSSYEQYF.

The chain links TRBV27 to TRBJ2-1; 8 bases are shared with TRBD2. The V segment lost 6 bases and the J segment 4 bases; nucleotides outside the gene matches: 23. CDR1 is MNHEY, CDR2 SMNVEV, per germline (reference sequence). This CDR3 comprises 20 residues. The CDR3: CASRGFVGSGGPRSYNEQFF. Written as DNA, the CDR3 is TGTGCCAGCAGGGGCTTTGTGGGAAGCGGGGGACCTCGCTCTTACAATGAGCAGTTCTTC.

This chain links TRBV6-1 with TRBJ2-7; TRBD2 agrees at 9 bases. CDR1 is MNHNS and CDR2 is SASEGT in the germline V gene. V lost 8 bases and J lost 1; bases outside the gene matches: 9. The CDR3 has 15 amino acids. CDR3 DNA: TGTGCCAGCGGGGCTAGCGGGGCTTTTTCCTACGAGCAGTACTTC. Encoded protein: CASGASGAFSYEQYF.

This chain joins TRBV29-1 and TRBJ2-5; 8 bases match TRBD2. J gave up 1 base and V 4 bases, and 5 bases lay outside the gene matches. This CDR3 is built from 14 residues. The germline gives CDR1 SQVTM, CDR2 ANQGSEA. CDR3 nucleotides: TGCAGCGTTGTAGGACTAGCCTCCCAAGAGACCCAGTACTTC. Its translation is CSVVGLASQETQYF.

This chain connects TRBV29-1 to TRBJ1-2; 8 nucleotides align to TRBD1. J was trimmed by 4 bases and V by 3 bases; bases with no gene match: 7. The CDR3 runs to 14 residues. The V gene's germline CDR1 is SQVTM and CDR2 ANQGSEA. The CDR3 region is CSVDPRQGTYGYTF. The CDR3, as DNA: TGCAGCGTTGATCCTCGACAGGGGACCTATGGCTACACCTTC.

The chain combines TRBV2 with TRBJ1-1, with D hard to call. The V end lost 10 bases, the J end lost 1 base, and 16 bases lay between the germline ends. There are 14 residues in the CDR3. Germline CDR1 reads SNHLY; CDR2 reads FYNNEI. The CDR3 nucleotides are TGTGCCAACAAAGAGAATCCGGGGAACACTGAAGCTTTCTTT. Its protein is CANKENPGNTEAFF.

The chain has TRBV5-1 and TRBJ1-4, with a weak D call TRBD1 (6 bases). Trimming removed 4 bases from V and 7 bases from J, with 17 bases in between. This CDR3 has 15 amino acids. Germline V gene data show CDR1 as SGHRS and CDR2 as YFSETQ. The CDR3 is CASSQQGPEGEKLFF. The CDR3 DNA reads TGCGCCAGCAGCCAACAGGGACCTGAGGGTGAAAAACTGTTTTTT.

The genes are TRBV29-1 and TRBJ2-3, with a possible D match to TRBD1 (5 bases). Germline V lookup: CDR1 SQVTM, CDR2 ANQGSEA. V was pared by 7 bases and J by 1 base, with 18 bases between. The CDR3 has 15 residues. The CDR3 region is CSATDARVGTDTQYF. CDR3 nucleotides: TGCAGCGCAACCGACGCCAGGGTTGGCACAGATACGCAGTATTTT.

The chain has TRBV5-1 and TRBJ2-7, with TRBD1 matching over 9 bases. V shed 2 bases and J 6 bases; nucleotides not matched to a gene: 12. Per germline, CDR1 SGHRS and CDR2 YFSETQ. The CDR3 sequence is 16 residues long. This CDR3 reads CASSLGPGQGVGEQYF. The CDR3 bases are TGCGCCAGCAGCTTAGGTCCGGGACAGGGCGTTGGCGAGCAGTACTTC.

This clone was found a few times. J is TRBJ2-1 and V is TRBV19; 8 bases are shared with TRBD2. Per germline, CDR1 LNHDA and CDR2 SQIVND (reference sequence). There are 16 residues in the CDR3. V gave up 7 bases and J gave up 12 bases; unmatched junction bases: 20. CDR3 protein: CASTLPEELAEGVQFF. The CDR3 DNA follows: TGTGCCAGTACTCTTCCCGAGGAACTAGCGGAGGGGGTGCAGTTCTTC. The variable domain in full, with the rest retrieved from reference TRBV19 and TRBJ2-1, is DGGITQSPKYLFRKEGQNVTLSCEQNLNHDAMYWYRQDPGQGLRLIYYSQIVNDFQKGDIAEGYSVSREKKESFPLTVTSAQKNPTAFYLCASTLPEELAEGVQFFGPGTRLTVL.

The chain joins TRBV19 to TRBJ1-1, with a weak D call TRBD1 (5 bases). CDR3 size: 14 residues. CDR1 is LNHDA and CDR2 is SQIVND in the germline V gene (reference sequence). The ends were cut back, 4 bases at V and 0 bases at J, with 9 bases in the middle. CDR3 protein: CASSRGALNTEAFF. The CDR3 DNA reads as TGTGCCAGTAGTAGGGGCGCACTGAACACTGAAGCTTTCTTT.

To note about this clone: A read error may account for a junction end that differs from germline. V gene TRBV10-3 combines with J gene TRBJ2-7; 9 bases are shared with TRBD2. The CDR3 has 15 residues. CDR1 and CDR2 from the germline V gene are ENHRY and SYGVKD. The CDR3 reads CASSVIRTSAYEQYF. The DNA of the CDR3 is TGTGCCAGCAGTGTAATAAGGACTAGCGCCTACGAGCAGTACTTC.

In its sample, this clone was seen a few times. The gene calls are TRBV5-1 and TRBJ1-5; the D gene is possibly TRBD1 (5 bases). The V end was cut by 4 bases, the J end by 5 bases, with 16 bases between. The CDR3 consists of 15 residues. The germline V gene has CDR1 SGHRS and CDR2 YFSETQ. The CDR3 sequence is CASSQEGRSDQPQHF. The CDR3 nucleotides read TGCGCCAGCAGCCAAGAGGGGAGGAGTGATCAGCCCCAGCATTTT.

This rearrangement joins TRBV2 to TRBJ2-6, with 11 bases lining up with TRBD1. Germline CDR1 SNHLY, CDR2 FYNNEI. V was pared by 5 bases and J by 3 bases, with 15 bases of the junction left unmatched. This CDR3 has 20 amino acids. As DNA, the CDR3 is TGTGCCAGCAGTACCCAGGAATCCGGACAGGGGGCGCATGGGGCCAACGTCCTGACTTTC. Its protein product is CASSTQESGQGAHGANVLTF.

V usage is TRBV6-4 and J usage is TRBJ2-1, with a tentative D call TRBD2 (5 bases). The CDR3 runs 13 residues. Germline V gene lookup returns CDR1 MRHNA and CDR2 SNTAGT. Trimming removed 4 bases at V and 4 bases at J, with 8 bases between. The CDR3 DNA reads TGTGCCAGCAGTGCGGGATCGTACAATGAGCAGTTCTTC. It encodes CASSAGSYNEQFF.

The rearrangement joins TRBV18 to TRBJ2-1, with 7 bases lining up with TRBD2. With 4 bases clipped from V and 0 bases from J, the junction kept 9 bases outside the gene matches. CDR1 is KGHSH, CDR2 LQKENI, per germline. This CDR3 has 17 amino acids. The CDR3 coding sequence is TGTGCCAGCTCACAAACTAGCGAGACTGCCTCCTACAATGAGCAGTTCTTC. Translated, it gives CASSQTSETASYNEQFF. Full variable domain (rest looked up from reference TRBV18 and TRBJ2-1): NAGVMQNPRHLVRRRGQEARLRCSPMKGHSHVYWYRQLPEEGLKFMVYLQKENIIDESGMPKERFSAEFPKEGPSILRIQQVVRGDSAAYFCASSQTSETASYNEQFFGPGTRLTVL.

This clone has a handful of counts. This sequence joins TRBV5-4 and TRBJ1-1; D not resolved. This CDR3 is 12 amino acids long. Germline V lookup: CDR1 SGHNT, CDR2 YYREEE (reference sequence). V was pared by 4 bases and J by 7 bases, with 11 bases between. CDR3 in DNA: TGTGCCAGCAGCGACTGGGAGAATGAAGCTTTCTTT. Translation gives CASSDWENEAFF.

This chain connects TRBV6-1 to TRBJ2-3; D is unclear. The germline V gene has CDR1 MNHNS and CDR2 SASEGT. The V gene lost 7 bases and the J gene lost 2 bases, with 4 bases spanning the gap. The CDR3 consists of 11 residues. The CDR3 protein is CASTLTDTQYF. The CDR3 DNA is TGTGCCAGCACGCTCACAGATACGCAGTATTTT.

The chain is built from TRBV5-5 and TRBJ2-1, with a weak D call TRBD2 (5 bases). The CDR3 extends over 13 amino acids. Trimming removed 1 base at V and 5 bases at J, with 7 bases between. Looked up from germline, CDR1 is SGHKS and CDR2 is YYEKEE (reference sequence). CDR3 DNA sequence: TGTGCCAGCAGCTTGCCTAGCCACAATGAGCAGTTCTTC. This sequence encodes CASSLPSHNEQFF.

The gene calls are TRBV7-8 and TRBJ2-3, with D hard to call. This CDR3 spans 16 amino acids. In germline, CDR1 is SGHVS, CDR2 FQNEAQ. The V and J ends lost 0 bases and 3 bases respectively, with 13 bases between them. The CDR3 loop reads CASSLASPVSTDTQYF. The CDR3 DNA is TGTGCCAGCAGCTTAGCGAGTCCGGTCTCGACAGATACGCAGTATTTT.

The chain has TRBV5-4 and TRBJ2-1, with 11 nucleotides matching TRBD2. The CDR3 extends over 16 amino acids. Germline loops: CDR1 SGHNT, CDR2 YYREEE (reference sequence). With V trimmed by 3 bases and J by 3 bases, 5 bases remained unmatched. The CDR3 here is CASSYSGGAFYNEQFF. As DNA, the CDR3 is TGTGCCAGCAGCTATAGCGGGGGGGCTTTCTACAATGAGCAGTTCTTC.

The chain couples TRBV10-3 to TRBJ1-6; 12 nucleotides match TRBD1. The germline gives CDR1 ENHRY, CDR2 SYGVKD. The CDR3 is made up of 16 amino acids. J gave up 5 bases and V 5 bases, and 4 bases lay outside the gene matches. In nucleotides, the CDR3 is TGTGCCATCAGTCCGGGACAGGGGGCACATAATTCACCCCTCCACTTT. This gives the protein CAISPGQGAHNSPLHF.

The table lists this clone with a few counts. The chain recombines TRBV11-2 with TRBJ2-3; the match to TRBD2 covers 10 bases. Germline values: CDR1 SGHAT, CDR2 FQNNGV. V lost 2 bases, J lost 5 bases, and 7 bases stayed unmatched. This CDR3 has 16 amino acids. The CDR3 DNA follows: TGTGCCAGCAGCTTATCAGCGGGGGGGCAAGGAGATACGCAGTATTTT. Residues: CASSLSAGGQGDTQYF.

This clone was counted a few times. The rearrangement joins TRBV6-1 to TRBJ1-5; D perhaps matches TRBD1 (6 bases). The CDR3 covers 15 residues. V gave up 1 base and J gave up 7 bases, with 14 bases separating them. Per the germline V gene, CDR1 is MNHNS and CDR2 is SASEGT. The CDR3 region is CASSEVAGDHQPQHF. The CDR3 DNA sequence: TGTGCCAGCAGTGAAGTAGCAGGGGATCACCAGCCCCAGCATTTT.

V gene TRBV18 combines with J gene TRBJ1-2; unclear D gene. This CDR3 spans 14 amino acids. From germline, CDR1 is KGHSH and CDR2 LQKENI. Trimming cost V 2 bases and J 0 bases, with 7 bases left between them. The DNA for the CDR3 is TGTGCCAGCTCACCAGAGACAACTAACTATGGCTACACCTTC. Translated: CASSPETTNYGYTF.

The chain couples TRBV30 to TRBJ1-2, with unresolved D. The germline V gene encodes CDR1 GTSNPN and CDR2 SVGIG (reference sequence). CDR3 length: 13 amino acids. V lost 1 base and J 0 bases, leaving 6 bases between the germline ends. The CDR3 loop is CAWSEGSNYGYTF. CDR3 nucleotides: TGTGCCTGGAGTGAGGGTTCTAACTATGGCTACACCTTC.